One and the same sample provided the 18 T cell receptor beta chains below, sequenced in a study of T cell responses to AZD1222 COVID-19 vaccine. Sequencing was performed with immunoSEQ multiplex PCR; in TCRdb, only in-frame clones are kept and a portion is missing. This sample has about 140,000 clones; approximately 95% occur once, and the top ten carry around 0.85%. The material sequenced was peripheral blood, taken on day 0 of MenACWY control vaccination. The source is an adult in good health.

The V and J genes are TRBV12-5 and TRBJ2-1; TRBD2 might be the D (6 bases). Trimming pared 5 bases from V and 1 base from J, leaving 12 bases between. The germline gives CDR1 LGHNT, CDR2 FRNRAP. The CDR3 extends over 15 amino acids. CDR3 coding DNA: TGTGCTAGTGGTCTCGGGACTGCGTCCTACAATGAGCAGTTCTTC. Amino acids: CASGLGTASYNEQFF.

This chain connects TRBV7-8 to TRBJ1-1; D perhaps matches TRBD1 (6 bases). The CDR3 extends over 15 amino acids. The germline CDR1 and CDR2 sequences are SGHVS and FQNEAQ. Trimming pared 5 bases from V and 5 bases from J, leaving 18 bases between. The CDR3 protein is CASSVTSRGNTEAFF. CDR3 nucleotides: TGTGCCAGCAGCGTAACCTCCAGGGGAAATACTGAAGCTTTCTTT.

V usage is TRBV2 and J usage is TRBJ1-3; a possible D gene is TRBD1 (6 bases). Trimming stripped 4 bases from V and 0 bases from J, with 10 bases between. The CDR3 has 15 amino acids. Germline assignment: CDR1 SNHLY and CDR2 FYNNEI. The CDR3 protein is CASSVDRYSGNTIYF. CDR3 DNA: TGTGCCAGCAGTGTGGACAGATACTCTGGAAACACCATATATTTT.

The gene calls are TRBV5-6 and TRBJ2-3; D not certain. Trimming cost V 3 bases and J 0 bases, with 14 bases left between them. This CDR3 region has 16 residues. Germline values: CDR1 SGHDT, CDR2 YYEEEE. In DNA form, the CDR3 reads TGTGCCAGCAGCTCCCAACCCCGTACGAGCACAGATACGCAGTATTTT. Translated: CASSSQPRTSTDTQYF.

This chain joins TRBV28 and TRBJ1-6; tentative D call: TRBD1 (6 bases). The CDR3 sequence is 16 residues long. V was cut by 5 bases and J by 7 bases, with 18 bases left in between. Germline CDR1 is MDHEN and CDR2 is SYDVKM. The CDR3 protein is CASSRAFVGANSPLHF. DNA for the CDR3: TGTGCCAGCAGTCGAGCCTTCGTGGGGGCCAATTCACCCCTCCACTTT.

This clone was counted a single time. At the DNA level, this CDR3 is encoded by other sequences in the same sample as well. The gene calls are TRBV28 and TRBJ2-7, with D unclear. Trimming cost V 1 base and J 7 bases, with 2 bases left between them. This CDR3 region has 10 residues. Germline CDR1 reads MDHEN; CDR2 reads SYDVKM. The CDR3 DNA sequence: TGTGCCAGCAGTTTATCGGAGCAGTACTTC. This codes for CASSLSEQYF.

The rearrangement uses TRBV7-2 and TRBJ1-4; 7 nucleotides align to TRBD1. This CDR3 spans 16 amino acids. After removal of 1 base from V and 6 bases from J, the junction contained 8 bases not matched to a gene. The germline V gene has CDR1 SGHTA and CDR2 FQGNSA. CDR3 protein: CASSLGRTGGDEKLFF. The CDR3 region has the DNA TGTGCCAGCAGCTTAGGGAGGACAGGTGGGGATGAAAAACTGTTTTTT.

This chain links TRBV7-8 with TRBJ2-7; 10 bases agree with TRBD1. Losses at the gene ends were 5 bases for V and 7 bases for J; bases not matched to a gene: 14. The CDR3 has 16 amino acids. Per germline, CDR1 SGHVS and CDR2 FQNEAQ. The CDR3 loop is CASSPRTGGFLREQYF. The CDR3 DNA reads TGTGCCAGCAGCCCCCGGACAGGGGGTTTCCTACGTGAGCAGTACTTC.

This clone was detected once. The V gene is TRBV2, the J gene TRBJ1-1; D may be TRBD1 (6 bases). Germline lookup yields CDR1 SNHLY and CDR2 FYNNEI. Between the trimmed V and J ends, which lost 7 bases and 5 bases, there was a span of 20 bases. There are 15 residues in the CDR3. CDR3 residues: CASTNMGGADTEAFF. DNA for the CDR3: TGTGCCAGCACCAACATGGGGGGGGCGGATACTGAAGCTTTCTTT.

The genes are TRBV27 and TRBJ2-6; D ambiguous. In germline, CDR1 is MNHEY, CDR2 SMNVEV (reference sequence). This CDR3 is 13 amino acids long. The V gene lost 4 bases and the J gene lost 0 bases, with 1 base spanning the gap. Here the CDR3 reads CASSYSGANVLTF. Here the CDR3 DNA reads TGTGCCAGCAGTTACTCTGGGGCCAACGTCCTGACTTTC.

The chain employs TRBV12-3 or TRBV12-4 and TRBJ2-1; no reliable D call. V was trimmed by 3 bases and J by 4 bases, leaving 7 bases between them. The CDR3 extends over 13 amino acids. CDR3 sequence reads: CASSFQNYNEQFF. CDR3 nucleotides: TGTGCCAGCAGTTTCCAGAATTACAATGAGCAGTTCTTC.

This chain connects TRBV9 to TRBJ2-5; D remains unclear. Trimming took 7 bases from V and 4 from J, leaving 11 bases between them. Germline CDR1 reads SGDLS; CDR2 reads YYNGEE. This CDR3 comprises 12 residues. The CDR3 coding sequence is TGTGCCAGCGCCGGGTCAGGAGAGACCCAGTACTTC. This encodes CASAGSGETQYF.

V and J are TRBV7-9 and TRBJ1-3; D call uncertain. Germline lookup yields CDR1 SEHNR and CDR2 FQNEAQ (reference sequence). Trimming shortened V by 4 bases and J by 2 bases, and 12 bases separated the two germline ends. This CDR3 contains 15 residues. CDR3 in amino acids: CASSSGRRTGNTIYF. Written as DNA, the CDR3 is TGTGCCAGCAGCTCCGGACGGCGGACTGGAAACACCATATATTTT.

This clone appeared once. V gene TRBV5-1 combines with J gene TRBJ1-2, with a tentative D call TRBD1 (5 bases). V was trimmed by 3 bases and J by 7 bases, leaving 19 bases between them. The germline gives CDR1 SGHRS, CDR2 YFSETQ. The CDR3 extends over 15 amino acids. CDR3 sequence reads: CASSSHVRGMAGYTF. The DNA for the CDR3 is TGCGCCAGCAGCTCCCATGTTCGGGGGATGGCTGGCTACACCTTC.

This chain links TRBV9 with TRBJ1-1; D uncertain. The CDR3 covers 12 residues. Trimming shortened V by 3 bases and J by 11 bases, and 14 bases separated the two germline ends. CDR1 is SGDLS, CDR2 YYNGEE, per germline. The CDR3 here is CASSGQDEAAFF. The CDR3 bases are TGTGCCAGCAGCGGGCAGGACGAGGCGGCTTTCTTT.

The rearrangement joins TRBV5-1 to TRBJ1-2; no definite D call. Germline CDR1 and CDR2: SGHRS and YFSETQ. V gave up 4 bases and J gave up 3 bases, with 13 bases separating them. This CDR3 is 14 amino acids long. The CDR3 sequence: CASSPHSADYGYTF. CDR3 DNA sequence: TGCGCCAGCAGCCCCCATAGTGCCGACTATGGCTACACCTTC.

The J gene is TRBJ1-5, the V gene TRBV7-9, with D uncertain. With 4 bases removed from V and 2 bases from J, the gap between germline ends came to 12 bases. This CDR3 is built from 15 residues. Germline loops: CDR1 SEHNR, CDR2 FQNEAQ (reference sequence). CDR3 loop: CASSSHTGGNQPQHF. The CDR3 nucleotides read TGTGCCAGCAGCTCACACACGGGAGGCAATCAGCCCCAGCATTTT.

This clone was picked up one time. The V call is TRBV7-9, the J call TRBJ2-7; 8 nucleotides match TRBD2. This CDR3 contains 14 residues. V shed 6 bases and J 5 bases; nucleotides not matched to a gene: 9. Germline assignment: CDR1 SEHNR and CDR2 FQNEAQ (reference sequence). CDR3 DNA: TGTGCCAGCAGAAAAGACGGACTAGCTGACGAGCAGTACTTC. Its translation is CASRKDGLADEQYF.